This T cell receptor (beta chain) emerged from a study of shared clonotypes between healthy human individuals. The CDR3 has 15 amino acids. The V gene lost 2 bases and the J gene lost 8 bases, with 15 bases spanning the gap. Germline V CDR1 and CDR2: MDHEN, SYDVKM. Using immunoSEQ multiplex PCR, the repertoire was profiled, and TCRdb retains in-frame clones only, with some absent. The sample holds around 370,000 clones, about 96% seen once. The V and J genes are TRBV28 and TRBJ1-4; tentatively, D is TRBD1 (5 bases). The clonotype was recovered from a man aged 25-40 years in good health. Sequencing was carried out using memory CD8+ T cells sorted from blood. Subset indicated: CD45RO+ cells pooled with CCR7-negative TemRA cells. The CDR3 DNA reads TGTGCCAGCAGTTTAAAGTCCGGGGGACGGGAAAAACTGTTTTTT. Translated: CASSLKSGGREKLFF.